The 26 T cell receptor beta chains below were found in one sample sequenced in a study of control samples from healthy donors and cancer patients. Profiled with immunoSEQ multiplex PCR; TCRdb holds only in-frame clones, not every one. This sample yields 150,000 to 200,000 clones, of which about nine tenths are seen a single time; around 2% belongs to the top ten. Sequencing was performed on blood. Source of these receptors: a woman aged 40 to 50 in good health.

V gene TRBV6-6 combines with J gene TRBJ1-6; D not resolved. This CDR3 spans 15 amino acids. From germline, CDR1 is MNHNY and CDR2 SVGAGI (reference sequence). The V and J ends lost 4 bases and 1 base respectively, with 8 bases between them. The CDR3 region is CASSSGGSYNSPLHF. DNA of the CDR3: TGTGCCAGCAGTTCGGGTGGTTCCTATAATTCACCCCTCCACTTT.

This chain joins TRBV5-4 and TRBJ2-1; TRBD1 matches 9 bases. This CDR3 has 15 residues. Germline values: CDR1 SGHNT, CDR2 YYREEE (reference sequence). V trimming: 4 bases; J trimming: 7 bases; junction bases outside the gene matches: 9. CDR3 nucleotide sequence: TGTGCCAGCAGCGCGGACAGGGGCGACCGGAATGAGCAGTTCTTC. Translation gives CASSADRGDRNEQFF.

The chain recombines TRBV11-2 with TRBJ2-5; 8 bases are a match to TRBD2. Germline-derived CDR1 and CDR2 are SGHAT and FQNNGV. The CDR3 runs 15 residues. Trimming took 3 bases from V and 0 from J; bases not matched to a gene: 3. CDR3 region: CASSFTGGNQETQYF. The CDR3, as DNA: TGTGCCAGCAGCTTCACGGGGGGGAACCAAGAGACCCAGTACTTC.

V and J are TRBV19 and TRBJ2-1; 11 positions agree with TRBD1. The CDR3 length is 14 residues. Germline V lookup: CDR1 LNHDA, CDR2 SQIVND (reference sequence). The J segment lost 6 bases and the V segment lost 10 bases, leaving 8 bases of the junction unmatched. CDR3 in amino acids: CAINTGTGGNEQFF. DNA for the CDR3: TGTGCCATTAATACCGGGACAGGGGGCAATGAGCAGTTCTTC.

This clone was found once. The V and J genes are TRBV3-1 (or the pseudogene TRBV3-2) and TRBJ2-1; 8 positions agree with TRBD1. Germline V gene sequence: CDR1 LGHDT, CDR2 YNNKEL (reference sequence). V lost 0 bases and J lost 4; bases outside the gene matches: 11. The CDR3 is 18 residues long. The chain's CDR3 is CASSQERTGSGLYNEQFF. Written as DNA, the CDR3 is TGTGCCAGCAGCCAAGAGCGGACAGGGTCGGGGCTATACAATGAGCAGTTCTTC.

V and J are TRBV24-1 and TRBJ2-3; 9 bases are a match to TRBD2. The CDR3 runs to 15 residues. Per germline, CDR1 KGHDR and CDR2 SFDVKD. With V trimmed by 4 bases and J by 1 base, 2 bases remained unmatched. The CDR3 nucleotides read TGTGCCACCAGTGACCCTAGCGGGGGCACAGATACGCAGTATTTT. It encodes CATSDPSGGTDTQYF.

The table lists this clone with a few counts. The DNA for the CDR3 is TGTGCCAGCAGTGACATGGGGGAGAATGGCAAGCAGTACTTC. Translated: CASSDMGENGKQYF. V gene TRBV6-6 combines with J gene TRBJ2-7; D may correspond to TRBD1 or TRBD2 (5 bases each). Germline CDR1 reads MNHNY; CDR2 reads SVGAGI (reference sequence). V was cut by 5 bases and J by 8 bases, with 19 bases left in between. The CDR3 runs to 14 residues.

The rearrangement links TRBV18 to TRBJ1-5; D unresolved. The length of the CDR3 is 16 residues. Trimming removed 3 bases from V and 2 bases from J, with 14 bases in between. CDR1 is KGHSH and CDR2 is LQKENI in the germline V gene. The DNA of the CDR3 is TGTGCCAGCTCACCTTCGGAGGCGGTGGGCAATCAGCCCCAGCATTTT. It translates to CASSPSEAVGNQPQHF.

The CDR3 region has the DNA TGCGCCAGCAGCTTGGAACTGAACAGAGAAGCTTTCTTT. Its protein is CASSLELNREAFF. The J gene is TRBJ1-1, the V gene TRBV5-1; D gene unclear. Trimming took 0 bases from V and 8 from J, leaving 11 bases between them. Germline V lookup: CDR1 SGHRS, CDR2 YFSETQ. The CDR3 runs to 13 residues.

The V gene is TRBV4-1, the J gene TRBJ2-4; weak D call: TRBD2 (5 bases). The CDR3 runs to 19 residues. With 0 bases removed from V and 3 bases from J, the gap between germline ends came to 21 bases. Germline CDR1 and CDR2: MGHRA and YSYEKL. Written as DNA, the CDR3 is TGCGCCAGCAGCCAAGATGTGGGAAGGGAGATCGCCCGCAAAAACATTCAGTACTTC. Protein sequence: CASSQDVGREIARKNIQYF.

This chain links TRBV6-5 with TRBJ1-6; 9 bases match TRBD1. This CDR3 is 15 amino acids long. The trim removed 6 bases at V and 8 bases at J, leaving 8 bases unmatched. Germline assignment: CDR1 MNHEY and CDR2 SVGAGI. CDR3 nucleotides: TGTGCCAGCAGATCGGGACAGGGCGGCCATTCACCCCTCCACTTT. Translating it yields CASRSGQGGHSPLHF.

The chain employs TRBV3-1 (or the pseudogene TRBV3-2) and TRBJ1-1; TRBD1 matches 10 bases. Germline CDR1 LGHDT, CDR2 YNNKEL (reference sequence). CDR3 size: 15 residues. With 3 bases clipped from V and 11 bases from J, the junction kept 12 bases outside the gene matches. The CDR3 spells CASSQDGQGVGKAFF. CDR3 coding DNA: TGTGCCAGCAGCCAGGACGGACAGGGGGTAGGAAAGGCTTTCTTT.

The CDR3 bases are TGCGCCAGCAGCTTGTTTGGATTTTATGAGCAGTTCTTC. This codes for CASSLFGFYEQFF. The chain has TRBV5-1 and TRBJ2-1; D remains unclear. Germline CDR1 reads SGHRS; CDR2 reads YFSETQ. This CDR3 region has 13 residues. Between the trimmed V and J ends, which lost 1 base and 8 bases, there was a span of 10 bases.

This clone was recorded a few times. The CDR3 reads CASREGQGRAYEQYF. The CDR3 DNA reads TGTGCCAGCAGAGAGGGACAGGGGCGAGCCTACGAGCAGTACTTC. V and J are TRBV6-5 and TRBJ2-7, with 10 bases that match TRBD1. The germline V gene has CDR1 MNHEY and CDR2 SVGAGI. The V and J ends lost 6 bases and 2 bases, in that order; junction bases with no gene match: 7. There are 15 residues in the CDR3.

The chain employs TRBV24-1 and TRBJ2-2; TRBD2 might be the D (6 bases). Germline loops: CDR1 KGHDR, CDR2 SFDVKD. CDR3 size: 16 residues. Trimming removed 4 bases from V and 4 bases from J, with 15 bases in between. The CDR3 protein is CATSDPRVGGTGELFF. CDR3 sequence (DNA): TGTGCCACCAGTGACCCCAGGGTGGGAGGCACCGGGGAGCTGTTTTTT.

J is TRBJ1-5 and V is TRBV6-5, with D perhaps TRBD1 (5 bases). V gave up 6 bases and J gave up 9 bases, with 18 bases separating them. The CDR3 runs 14 residues. Per the germline V gene, CDR1 is MNHEY and CDR2 is SVGAGI. The CDR3 coding sequence is TGTGCCAGCAGCCAAGGTCAGGACATGCGGCCCCAGCATTTT. Translation gives CASSQGQDMRPQHF.

The chain links TRBV5-4 to TRBJ2-1; D may be TRBD2 (7 bases). V lost 1 base and J 3 bases, leaving 14 bases between the germline ends. CDR3 length equals 16 residues. From germline, CDR1 is SGHNT and CDR2 YYREEE (reference sequence). CDR3 nucleotides: TGTGCCAGCAGCTTGAAAAGGGGGGGCGTCTACAATGAGCAGTTCTTC. As protein: CASSLKRGGVYNEQFF.

The chain joins TRBV6-5 to TRBJ2-7; weak D call: TRBD2 (5 bases). CDR1 and CDR2 (germline): MNHEY, SVGAGI. Trimming shortened V by 6 bases and J by 5 bases, and 14 bases separated the two germline ends. This CDR3 spans 13 amino acids. CDR3 nucleotides: TGTGCCAGCAGCCTCCCGGGAACCCACGAGCAGTACTTC. Translating gives CASSLPGTHEQYF.

The CDR3 loop reads CASSQEGRGIHYNEQFF. For the CDR3, the DNA is TGCGCCAGCAGCCAAGAAGGGCGGGGGATCCACTACAATGAGCAGTTCTTC. The chain links TRBV4-1 to TRBJ2-1; TRBD2 agrees at 7 bases. V lost 0 bases, J lost 3 bases, and 8 bases stayed unmatched. Germline V gives CDR1 MGHRA, CDR2 YSYEKL. The CDR3 extends over 17 amino acids.

The chain is built from TRBV4-1 and TRBJ2-7; D is possibly TRBD2 (7 bases). V was cut by 8 bases and J by 0 bases, with 14 bases left in between. This CDR3 has 14 amino acids. The germline CDR1 and CDR2 sequences are MGHRA and YSYEKL. The CDR3 DNA is TGCGCCAGCCGTCCGGGGGGCCTCTCCTACGAGCAGTACTTC. This sequence encodes CASRPGGLSYEQYF.

The V and J genes are TRBV12-3 or TRBV12-4 and TRBJ1-4; D possibly corresponds to TRBD1 (5 bases). V was pared by 4 bases and J by 7 bases, with 10 bases between. The CDR3 contains 13 residues. The CDR3 DNA follows: TGTGCCAGCAGTTCTCTCGGGGGTGAAAAACTGTTTTTT. Encoded protein: CASSSLGGEKLFF.

The V call is TRBV2, the J call TRBJ1-2; 7 nucleotides align to TRBD1. V dropped 6 bases and J dropped 4; count of bases not matched to a gene: 11. The CDR3 has 15 amino acids. Germline lookup yields CDR1 SNHLY and CDR2 FYNNEI. DNA for the CDR3: TGTGCCAGCAGGCAAACCGGGACAGAGTCCTATGGCTACACCTTC. Protein sequence: CASRQTGTESYGYTF.

The CDR3 sequence is CSASYTDYGYTF. In DNA, the CDR3 is TGCAGTGCTAGTTATACAGACTATGGCTACACCTTC. The J gene is TRBJ1-2, the V gene TRBV20-1; D unclear. The germline V and J ends were trimmed by 3 bases and 3 bases, with 8 bases remaining between them. The CDR3 sequence is 12 residues long. The germline CDR1 and CDR2 sequences are DFQATT and SNEGSKA (reference sequence).

This rearrangement joins TRBV24-1 to TRBJ2-7; D may match TRBD1 or TRBD2 (5 bases each). CDR3 length: 14 amino acids. CDR1 is KGHDR, CDR2 SFDVKD, per germline. V lost 9 bases, J lost 3 bases, and 17 bases lay in between. The CDR3 here is CATFFPLGHYEQYF. As DNA, the CDR3 is TGTGCCACCTTTTTTCCACTAGGACACTACGAGCAGTACTTC.

V usage is TRBV18 and J usage is TRBJ2-7; D unclear. This CDR3 region has 15 residues. The germline V gene has CDR1 KGHSH and CDR2 LQKENI. Trimming left V 0 bases short and J 3 bases short, with 12 bases between. DNA of the CDR3: TGTGCCAGCTCACCACCGCGAGGTTCGGACTACGAGCAGTACTTC. It translates to CASSPPRGSDYEQYF.

This clone showed up just a few times. This rearrangement joins TRBV5-8 to TRBJ2-5; the D is unclear. Trimming took off 4 bases at V and 2 bases at J, with 15 bases between the two ends. Germline V gives CDR1 SGHTS, CDR2 YDEGEE. The CDR3 sequence is 15 residues long. CDR3 protein: CASSPWTDVQETQYF. As DNA, the CDR3 is TGTGCCAGCAGCCCATGGACGGACGTTCAAGAGACCCAGTACTTC.